This T cell receptor (beta chain) was captured in a study of T cell repertoires in cytomegalovirus infection. The overall study: CMV infection and matching HLA type were both indicated by public TCR beta signatures. Study-wide points: The ex vivo response showed dominance by HLA-C-restricted CMV-specific TCR beta clonotypes. Cumulated frequencies of public TCR beta families served to identify carriers of CMV plus the relevant HLA.

TCRdb used MiXCR to reprocess the reads, holding one entry per CDR3 protein. The top ten hold roughly 4.4% of the sample, which has roughly 81,000 distinct CDR3 sequences, less than 4.5% seen once. The sample holds many counts of this clonotype. The target antigen is unknown. There are 19 residues in the CDR3. The V gene end was trimmed by 8 bases and the J gene end by 1 base; junction bases not matched to a gene: 22. The receptor was derived from a human donor in good health (CMV status not recorded). Some clones in this sample may be carry-over from other donors' samples. J is TRBJ2-7 and V is TRBV23-1; 8 positions agree with TRBD1. TRBV23-1 is known as an ORF, though its function is uncertain. Sequencing was performed on PBMCs. DNA for the CDR3: TGCGCCAGCGACCCAGTCGAGGACAGGGTAATCGGAGATTCCTACGAGCAGTACTTC. Its translation: CASDPVEDRVIGDSYEQYF.